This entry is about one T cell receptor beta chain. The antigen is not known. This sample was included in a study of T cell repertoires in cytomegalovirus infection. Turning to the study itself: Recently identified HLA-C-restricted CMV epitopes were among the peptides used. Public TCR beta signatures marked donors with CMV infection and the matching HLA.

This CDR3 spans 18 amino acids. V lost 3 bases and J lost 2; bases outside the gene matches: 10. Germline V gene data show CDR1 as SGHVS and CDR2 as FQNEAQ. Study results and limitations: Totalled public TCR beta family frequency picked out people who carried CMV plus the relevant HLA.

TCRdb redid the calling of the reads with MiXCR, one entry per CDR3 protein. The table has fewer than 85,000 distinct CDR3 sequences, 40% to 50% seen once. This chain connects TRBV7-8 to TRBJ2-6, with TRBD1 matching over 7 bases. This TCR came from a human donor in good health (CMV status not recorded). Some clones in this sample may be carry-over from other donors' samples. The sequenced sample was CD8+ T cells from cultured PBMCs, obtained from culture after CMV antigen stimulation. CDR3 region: CASSLLGQAEPGANVLTF. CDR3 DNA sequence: TGTGCCAGCAGCTTGTTAGGACAGGCTGAACCTGGGGCCAACGTCCTGACTTTC.